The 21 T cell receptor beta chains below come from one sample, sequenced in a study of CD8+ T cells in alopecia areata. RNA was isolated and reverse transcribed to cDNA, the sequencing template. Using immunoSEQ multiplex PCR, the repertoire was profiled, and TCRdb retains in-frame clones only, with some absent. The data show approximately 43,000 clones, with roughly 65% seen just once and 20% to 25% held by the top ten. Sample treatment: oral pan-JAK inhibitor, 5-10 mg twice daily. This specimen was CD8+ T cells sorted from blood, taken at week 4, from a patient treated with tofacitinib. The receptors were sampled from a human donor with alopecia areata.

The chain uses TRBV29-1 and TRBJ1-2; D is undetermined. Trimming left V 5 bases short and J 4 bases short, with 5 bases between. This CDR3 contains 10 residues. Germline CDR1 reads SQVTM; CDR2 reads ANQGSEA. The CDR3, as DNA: TGCAGCGTTCCCCCCTATGGCTACACCTTC. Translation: CSVPPYGYTF.

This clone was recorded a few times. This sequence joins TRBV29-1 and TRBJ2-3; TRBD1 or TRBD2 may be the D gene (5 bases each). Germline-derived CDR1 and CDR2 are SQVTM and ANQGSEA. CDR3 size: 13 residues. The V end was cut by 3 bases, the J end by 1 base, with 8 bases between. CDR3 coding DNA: TGCAGCGTTGATGGGGGTGGCACAGATACGCAGTATTTT. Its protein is CSVDGGGTDTQYF.

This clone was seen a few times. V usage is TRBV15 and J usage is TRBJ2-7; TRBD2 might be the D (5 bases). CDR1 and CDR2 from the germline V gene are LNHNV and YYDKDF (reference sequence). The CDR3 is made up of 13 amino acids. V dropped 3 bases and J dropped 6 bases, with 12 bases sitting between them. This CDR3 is CATSSLWESEQYF. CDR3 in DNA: TGTGCCACCAGCAGTCTCTGGGAGAGCGAGCAGTACTTC.

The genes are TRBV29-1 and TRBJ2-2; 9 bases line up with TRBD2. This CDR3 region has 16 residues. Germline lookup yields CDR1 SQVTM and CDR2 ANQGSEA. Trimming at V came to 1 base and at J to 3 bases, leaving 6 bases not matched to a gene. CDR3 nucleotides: TGCAGCGTTGAAGGCACAGCGGGGGGTCACACCGGGGAGCTGTTTTTT. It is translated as CSVEGTAGGHTGELFF.

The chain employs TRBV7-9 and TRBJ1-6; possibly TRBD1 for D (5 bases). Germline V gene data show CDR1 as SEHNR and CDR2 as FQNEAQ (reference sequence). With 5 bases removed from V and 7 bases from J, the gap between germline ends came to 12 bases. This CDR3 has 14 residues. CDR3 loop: CASSPGGTNSPLHF. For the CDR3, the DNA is TGTGCCAGCAGCCCGGGGGGTACCAATTCACCCCTCCACTTT.

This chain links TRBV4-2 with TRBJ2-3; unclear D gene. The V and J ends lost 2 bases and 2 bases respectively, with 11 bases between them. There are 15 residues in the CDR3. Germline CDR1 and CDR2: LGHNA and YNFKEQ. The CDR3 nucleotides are TGTGCCAGCAGCCAACTCGACTTGCCCACAGATACGCAGTATTTT. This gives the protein CASSQLDLPTDTQYF.

CDR3 protein: CASRTMGPQETQYF. The CDR3 DNA sequence: TGTGCCAGCAGAACAATGGGTCCCCAAGAGACCCAGTACTTC. The chain uses TRBV25-1 and TRBJ2-5; D call uncertain. V was trimmed by 6 bases and J by 1 base, leaving 12 bases between them. Germline-derived CDR1 and CDR2 are MGHDK and SYGVNS. The CDR3 spans 14 residues.

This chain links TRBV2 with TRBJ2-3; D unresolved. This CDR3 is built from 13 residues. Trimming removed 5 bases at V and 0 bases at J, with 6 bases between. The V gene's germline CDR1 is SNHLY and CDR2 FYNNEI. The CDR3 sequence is CASSLDSTDTQYF. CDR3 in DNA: TGTGCCAGCAGTCTGGACAGCACAGATACGCAGTATTTT.

CDR3 protein: CASSTHRDRVGSYEQYF. CDR3 coding DNA: TGTGCCAGCAGCACCCACCGGGACAGGGTAGGGTCCTACGAGCAGTACTTC. This chain links TRBV11-2 with TRBJ2-7; 9 nucleotides line up with TRBD1. The CDR3 is 17 residues long. The V gene end was trimmed by 5 bases and the J gene end by 1 base; junction bases not matched to a gene: 12. The germline V gene has CDR1 SGHAT and CDR2 FQNNGV.

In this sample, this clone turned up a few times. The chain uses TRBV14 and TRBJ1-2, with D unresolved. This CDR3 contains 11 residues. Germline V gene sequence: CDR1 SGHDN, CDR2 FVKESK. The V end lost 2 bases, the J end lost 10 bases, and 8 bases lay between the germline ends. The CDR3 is CASSQLLDYTF. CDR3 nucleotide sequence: TGTGCCAGCAGCCAACTTTTGGACTACACCTTC.

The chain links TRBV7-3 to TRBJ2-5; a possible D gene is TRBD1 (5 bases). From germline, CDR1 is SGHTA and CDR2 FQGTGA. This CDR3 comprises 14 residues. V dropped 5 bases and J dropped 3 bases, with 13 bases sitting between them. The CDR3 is CASSKDLTEETQYF. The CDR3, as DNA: TGTGCCAGCAGCAAAGACCTGACAGAAGAGACCCAGTACTTC.

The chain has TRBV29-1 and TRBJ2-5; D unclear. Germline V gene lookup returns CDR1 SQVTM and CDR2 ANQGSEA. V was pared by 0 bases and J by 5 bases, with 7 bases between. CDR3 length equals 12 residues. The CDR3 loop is CSVEEKVETQYF. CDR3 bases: TGCAGCGTTGAAGAAAAGGTGGAGACCCAGTACTTC. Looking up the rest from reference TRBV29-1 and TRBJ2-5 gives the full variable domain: SAVISQKPSRDICQRGTSLTIQCQVDSQVTMMFWYRQQPGQSLTLIATANQGSEATYESGFVIDKFPISRPNLTFSTLTVSNMSPEDSSIYLCSVEEKVETQYFGPGTRLLVL.

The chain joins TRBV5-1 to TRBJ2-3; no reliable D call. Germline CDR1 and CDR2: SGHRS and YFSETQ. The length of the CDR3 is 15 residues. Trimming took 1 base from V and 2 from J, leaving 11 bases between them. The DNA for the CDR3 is TGCGCCAGCAGCTTGTTCAGACAAATCACAGATACGCAGTATTTT. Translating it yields CASSLFRQITDTQYF.

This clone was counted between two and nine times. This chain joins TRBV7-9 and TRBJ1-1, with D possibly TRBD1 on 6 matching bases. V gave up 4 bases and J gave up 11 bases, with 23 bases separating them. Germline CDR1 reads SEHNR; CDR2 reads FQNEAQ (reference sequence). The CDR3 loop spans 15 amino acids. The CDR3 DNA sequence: TGTGCCAGCAGCTCTACCGTGGACAGCCCGGAGGACGCTTTCTTT. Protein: CASSSTVDSPEDAFF. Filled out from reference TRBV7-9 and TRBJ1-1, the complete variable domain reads DTGVSQNPRHKITKRGQNVTFRCDPISEHNRLYWYRQTLGQGPEFLTYFQNEAQLEKSRLLSDRFSAERPKGSFSTLEIQRTEQGDSAMYLCASSSTVDSPEDAFFGQGTRLTVV.

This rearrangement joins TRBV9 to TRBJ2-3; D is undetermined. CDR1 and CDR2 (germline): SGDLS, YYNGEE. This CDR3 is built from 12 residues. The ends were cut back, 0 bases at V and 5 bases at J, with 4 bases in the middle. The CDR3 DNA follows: TGTGCCAGCAGCGTAGGGGGAGATACGCAGTATTTT. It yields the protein CASSVGGDTQYF.

CDR3 amino acids: CASSSDRAGTEAFF. The CDR3 DNA reads TGTGCCAGCAGTTCCGACAGGGCGGGCACTGAAGCTTTCTTT. J is TRBJ1-1 and V is TRBV6-5; the match to TRBD1 covers 7 bases. V gave up 4 bases and J gave up 4 bases; unmatched junction bases: 6. CDR3 size: 14 residues. Germline values: CDR1 MNHEY, CDR2 SVGAGI.

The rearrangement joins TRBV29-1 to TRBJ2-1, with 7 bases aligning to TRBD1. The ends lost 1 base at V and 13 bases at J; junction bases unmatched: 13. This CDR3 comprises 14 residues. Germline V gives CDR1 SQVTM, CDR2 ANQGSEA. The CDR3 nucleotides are TGCAGCGTTGAAGGAGGGTACAGGGGTCGAATCCAGTTCTTC. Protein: CSVEGGYRGRIQFF.

For the CDR3, the DNA is TGTGCCTGGAGTGGGAGTTCGGAGGGCTACACCTTC. It encodes CAWSGSSEGYTF. The V and J genes are TRBV30 and TRBJ1-2; D call uncertain. Trimming shortened V by 1 base and J by 8 bases, and 11 bases separated the two germline ends. Per germline, CDR1 GTSNPN and CDR2 SVGIG (reference sequence). This CDR3 region has 12 residues.

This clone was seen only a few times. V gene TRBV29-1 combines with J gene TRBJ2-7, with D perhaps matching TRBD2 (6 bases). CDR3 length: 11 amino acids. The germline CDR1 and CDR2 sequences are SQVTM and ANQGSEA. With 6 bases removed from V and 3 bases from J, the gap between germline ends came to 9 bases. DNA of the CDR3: TGCAGCGTCTCGGAGGGCTACGAGCAGTACTTC. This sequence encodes CSVSEGYEQYF.

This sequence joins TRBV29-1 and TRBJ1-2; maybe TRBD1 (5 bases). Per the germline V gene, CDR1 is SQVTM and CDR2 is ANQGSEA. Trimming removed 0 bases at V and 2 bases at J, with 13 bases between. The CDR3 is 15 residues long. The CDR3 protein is CSVEDMGTGNYGYTF. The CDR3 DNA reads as TGCAGCGTTGAAGATATGGGGACGGGCAACTATGGCTACACCTTC.

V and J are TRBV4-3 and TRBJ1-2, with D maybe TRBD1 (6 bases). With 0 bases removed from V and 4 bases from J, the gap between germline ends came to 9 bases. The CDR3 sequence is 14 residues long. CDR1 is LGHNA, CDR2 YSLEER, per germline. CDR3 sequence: CASSQEVRGYGYTF. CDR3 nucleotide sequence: TGCGCCAGCAGCCAAGAAGTCAGGGGCTATGGCTACACCTTC.